The clone carrying this T cell receptor (beta chain) occurred once. Germline V CDR1 and CDR2: SGHDT, YYEEEE. V dropped 2 bases and J dropped 2 bases, with 14 bases sitting between them. The CDR3 covers 15 residues. Repertoires were generated with immunoSEQ multiplex PCR, while TCRdb's copy carries only in-frame clones and drops some. In the table there are about 200,000 clones, roughly 82% of which are singletons. The data originate from a study of blood T cell repertoires in COVID-19. The specimen was peripheral blood. The chain joins TRBV5-6 to TRBJ2-7; a weak D match, TRBD2 (5 bases). The sequence came from a human donor in a cohort sampled during active COVID-19. CDR3 region: CASSFRVGRAYEQYF. CDR3 nucleotides: TGTGCCAGCAGCTTTCGCGTGGGGAGAGCCTACGAGCAGTACTTC.